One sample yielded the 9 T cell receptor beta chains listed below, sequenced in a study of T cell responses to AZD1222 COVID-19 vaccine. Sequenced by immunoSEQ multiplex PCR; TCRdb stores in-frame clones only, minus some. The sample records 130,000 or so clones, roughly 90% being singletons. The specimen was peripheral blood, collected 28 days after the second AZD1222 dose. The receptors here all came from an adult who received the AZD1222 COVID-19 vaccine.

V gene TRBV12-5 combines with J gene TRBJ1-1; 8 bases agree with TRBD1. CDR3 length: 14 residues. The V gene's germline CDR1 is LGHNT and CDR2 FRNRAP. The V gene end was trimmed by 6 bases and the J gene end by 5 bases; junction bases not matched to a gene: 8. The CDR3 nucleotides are TGTGCTAGTGGCCTACAGGGGGGCCTGACTGAAGCTTTCTTT. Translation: CASGLQGGLTEAFF.

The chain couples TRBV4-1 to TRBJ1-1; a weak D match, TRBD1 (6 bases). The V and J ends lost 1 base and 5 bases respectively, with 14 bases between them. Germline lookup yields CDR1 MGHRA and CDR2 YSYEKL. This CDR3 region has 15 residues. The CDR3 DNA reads TGCGCCAGCAGCCAAGTAACGGGGGCGTTGACTGAAGCTTTCTTT. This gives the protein CASSQVTGALTEAFF.

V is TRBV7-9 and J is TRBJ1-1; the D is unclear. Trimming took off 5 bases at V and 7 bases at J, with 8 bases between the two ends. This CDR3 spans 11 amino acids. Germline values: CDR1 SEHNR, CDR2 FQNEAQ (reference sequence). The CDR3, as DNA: TGTGCCAGCAGCCCCCCCCATGAAGCTTTCTTT. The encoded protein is CASSPPHEAFF.

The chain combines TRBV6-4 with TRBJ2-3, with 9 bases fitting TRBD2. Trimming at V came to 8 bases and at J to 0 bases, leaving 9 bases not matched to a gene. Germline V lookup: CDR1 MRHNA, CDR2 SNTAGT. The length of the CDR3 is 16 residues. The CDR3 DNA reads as TGTGCCAGCTCCCCCGCGGCGGGGGGGAGCACAGATACGCAGTATTTT. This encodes CASSPAAGGSTDTQYF.

CDR3 loop: CASKLWDGGNQPQHF. Written as DNA, the CDR3 is TGTGCCAGCAAGCTCTGGGACGGAGGCAATCAGCCCCAGCATTTT. This sequence joins TRBV2 and TRBJ1-5, with D maybe TRBD1 (5 bases). The CDR3 is 15 amino acids. The germline V gene has CDR1 SNHLY and CDR2 FYNNEI. V shed 7 bases and J shed 2 bases, with 15 bases lying between them.

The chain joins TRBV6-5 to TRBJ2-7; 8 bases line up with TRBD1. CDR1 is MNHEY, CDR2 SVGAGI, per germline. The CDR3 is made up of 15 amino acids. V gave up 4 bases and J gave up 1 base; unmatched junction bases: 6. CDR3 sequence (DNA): TGTGCCAGCAGTTCTACAGGGGGTAGGTCCTACGAGCAGTACTTC. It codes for CASSSTGGRSYEQYF.

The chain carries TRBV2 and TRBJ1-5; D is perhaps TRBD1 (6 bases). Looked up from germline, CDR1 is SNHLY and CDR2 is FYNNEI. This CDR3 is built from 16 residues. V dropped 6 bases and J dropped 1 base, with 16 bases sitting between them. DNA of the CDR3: TGTGCCAGCAGGGGGGCCTTGGGGCAGAGCAATCAGCCCCAGCATTTT. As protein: CASRGALGQSNQPQHF.

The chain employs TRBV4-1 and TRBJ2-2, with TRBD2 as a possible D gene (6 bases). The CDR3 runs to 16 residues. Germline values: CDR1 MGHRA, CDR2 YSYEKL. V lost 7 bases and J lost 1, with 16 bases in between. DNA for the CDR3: TGCGCCAGCACCTCCTGGGCTAGCGAGAACACCGGGGAGCTGTTTTTT. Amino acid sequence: CASTSWASENTGELFF.

Here the CDR3 reads CASSQPAGFNSPLHF. The CDR3 DNA follows: TGTGCCAGCAGCCAACCAGCAGGGTTTAATTCACCCCTCCACTTT. The chain carries TRBV7-8 and TRBJ1-6; D may be TRBD1 (5 bases). V shed 5 bases and J shed 6 bases, with 14 bases lying between them. Germline assignment: CDR1 SGHVS and CDR2 FQNEAQ. The CDR3 is 15 residues long.